This TCR beta chain was observed in a study of response to subunit inactivated influenza vaccine. Points from the study as a whole: Authors suggested that a seasonal influenza vaccination recruits few new T cells each time.

Germline CDR1 is MNHEY and CDR2 is SVGEGT. There are 15 residues in the CDR3. V was shortened by 5 bases and J by 0 bases, with 8 bases between the two germline ends. For this clonotype: Its antigen is not identified.

TCRdb analysed the RT-PCR reads with MiXCR anew, one entry per CDR3 protein. The sample has almost 600,000 distinct CDR3 sequences, 12% to 15% seen once. The source is a man in his fifties who received an inactivated influenza vaccine. This sample comprised PBMCs from blood, obtained about 11 days after vaccination. The V gene is TRBV6-2 or TRBV6-3, the J gene TRBJ1-6, with D unresolved. In nucleotides, the CDR3 is TGTGCCAGCAGTGGAAGAAGCTCCTATAATTCACCCCTCCACTTT. Protein: CASSGRSSYNSPLHF.